This passage covers 10 T cell receptor beta chains from one sample sequenced in a study of blood T cell repertoires in COVID-19. The assay was immunoSEQ multiplex PCR, and TCRdb's table has in-frame clones only and misses some. The profile shows 87,000 or so clones, 75% to 90% of them singletons. Sequenced: peripheral blood. The source of these receptors is a woman of 80 years or more with active or convalescent COVID-19.

V gene TRBV28 combines with J gene TRBJ2-7; 8 nucleotides match TRBD1. Per germline, CDR1 MDHEN and CDR2 SYDVKM. V gave up 5 bases and J gave up 4 bases; unmatched junction bases: 7. CDR3 length equals 14 residues. CDR3 bases: TGTGCCAGCAGTCGACCAGGGGGCCGATACGAGCAGTACTTC. It is translated as CASSRPGGRYEQYF. The complete variable domain, with remaining parts taken from reference TRBV28 and TRBJ2-7, reads DVKVTQSSRYLVKRTGEKVFLECVQDMDHENMFWYRQDPGLGLRLIYFSYDVKMKEKGDIPEGYSVSREKKERFSLILESASTNQTSMYLCASSRPGGRYEQYFGPGTRLTVT.

V usage is TRBV7-9 and J usage is TRBJ2-5; 12 nucleotides line up with TRBD2. The CDR3 length is 19 residues. V shed 1 base, J shed 1 base, and the junction held 10 bases outside the gene matches. In germline, CDR1 is SEHNR, CDR2 FQNEAQ (reference sequence). The CDR3 loop is CASSLVRLAGGARQETQYF. CDR3 nucleotide sequence: TGTGCCAGCAGCTTAGTACGGCTAGCGGGGGGGGCCCGCCAAGAGACCCAGTACTTC.

The rearrangement links TRBV3-1 (or the pseudogene TRBV3-2) to TRBJ1-2; no clear D gene. CDR3 length: 12 amino acids. V was shortened by 0 bases and J by 5 bases, with 4 bases between the two germline ends. In germline, CDR1 is LGHDT, CDR2 YNNKEL (reference sequence). The CDR3 DNA sequence: TGTGCCAGCAGCCAAGATTCATATGGCTACACCTTC. It encodes CASSQDSYGYTF.

This chain uses TRBV6-5 with TRBJ1-2, with D maybe TRBD1 (6 bases). Trimming took 6 bases from V and 8 from J, leaving 16 bases between them. The CDR3 spans 13 residues. The germline gives CDR1 MNHEY, CDR2 SVGAGI. The CDR3 nucleotides are TGTGCCAGCAGGCTATCAGGGGCCGCGGGCTACACCTTC. Its protein is CASRLSGAAGYTF.

The chain employs TRBV5-4 and TRBJ2-2; TRBD1 matches 11 bases. Trimming removed 4 bases from V and 7 bases from J; junction bases left unmatched: 9. This CDR3 region has 16 residues. Germline V gene sequence: CDR1 SGHNT, CDR2 YYREEE (reference sequence). CDR3 in DNA: TGTGCCAGCAGCCAGAACGGACAGGGGGCAGTCGGGGAGCTGTTTTTT. The encoded protein is CASSQNGQGAVGELFF. Supplemented by reference TRBV5-4 and TRBJ2-2, the full variable domain reads ETGVTQSPTHLIKTRGQQVTLRCSSQSGHNTVSWYQQALGQGPQFIFQYYREEENGRGNFPPRFSGLQFPNYSSELNVNALELDDSALYLCASSQNGQGAVGELFFGEGSRLTVL.

This clone has just a few counts. CDR3 in DNA: TGTGCCAGCAGCTTAGGCGGGGATCATAATTCACCCCTCCACTTT. Protein: CASSLGGDHNSPLHF. The chain has TRBV7-6 and TRBJ1-6; D gene uncertain. Germline CDR1 and CDR2: SGHVS and FNYEAQ. The CDR3 is 15 residues long. Trimming pared 1 base from V and 5 bases from J, leaving 9 bases between.

The chain is built from TRBV23-1 and TRBJ1-1; the match to TRBD1 covers 9 bases. TRBV23-1 is noted as an ORF with a role that remains uncertain. CDR3 length: 12 amino acids. Unmatched junction bases numbered 0, after V lost 4 bases and J lost 6 bases. Written as DNA, the CDR3 is TGCGCCAGCAGTCGACAGGGGGCTGAAGCTTTCTTT. Translating it yields CASSRQGAEAFF.

The sample holds one count of this clone. The rearrangement links TRBV5-6 to TRBJ2-3, with D maybe TRBD1 (6 bases). Trimming cost V 4 bases and J 0 bases, with 15 bases left between them. Germline lookup yields CDR1 SGHDT and CDR2 YYEEEE. CDR3 length: 16 residues. In nucleotides, the CDR3 is TGTGCCAGCAGCCTAAGGACAGTACGAAGCACAGATACGCAGTATTTT. This sequence encodes CASSLRTVRSTDTQYF.

V is TRBV4-1 and J is TRBJ2-3; D not certain. The CDR3 is made up of 13 amino acids. Trimming took off 0 bases at V and 7 bases at J, with 8 bases between the two ends. CDR1 is MGHRA and CDR2 is YSYEKL in the germline V gene. The CDR3 is CASSQDLRNTQYF. For the CDR3, the DNA is TGCGCCAGCAGCCAAGATCTAAGAAATACGCAGTATTTT.

The genes are TRBV19 and TRBJ2-2; TRBD2 matches at 13 bases. This CDR3 comprises 16 residues. Trimming at V came to 7 bases and at J to 6 bases, leaving 8 bases not matched to a gene. Germline CDR1 LNHDA, CDR2 SQIVND (reference sequence). CDR3 sequence: CASNPGLAGLSGELFF. In DNA form, the CDR3 reads TGTGCCAGTAACCCGGGACTAGCGGGATTATCCGGGGAGCTGTTTTTT.